A selection of T cell receptor beta chains follows, all from one sample in a study of beta chain features in type 1 diabetes. Using immunoSEQ multiplex PCR, the repertoire was profiled, and TCRdb retains in-frame clones only, with some absent. The sample has around 41,000 clones; 66% are singletons. Sequencing was performed on Tregs from blood. These receptor sequences come from a man aged 25 to 40 with type 1 diabetes. Some clones in this sample may be carry-over from other donors' samples. CDR3s include the opening cysteine and the closing phenylalanine or tryptophan. Fields, in order: clone size, J gene, D gene, V gene, CDR3 DNA, CDR3 protein. D genes are given only for firm matches. The listing skips clone size in some rows; elsewhere it reads once, few, many or a size class.

.	TRBJ2-2	TRBD1	TRBV5-1	TGCGCCAGCAGCAGCCCAGACAGGGCCAAGATTAACACCGGGGAGCTGTTTTTT	CASSSPDRAKINTGELFF
once	TRBJ2-3	TRBD2	TRBV4-1	TGCGCCAGCAGCCAAGGATTGAAGGGACTAGCGGTCTTTACAGATACGCAGTATTTT	CASSQGLKGLAVFTDTQYF
.	TRBJ1-5	.	TRBV28	TGTGCCAGCAGTTTCTGGGCGGGAAGAAATCAGCCCCAGCATTTT	CASSFWAGRNQPQHF
.	TRBJ2-3	.	TRBV5-1	TGCGCCAGCAGCTTGGGCCGTGGGGCGGGGAGAAGCACAGATACGCAGTATTTT	CASSLGRGAGRSTDTQYF
.	TRBJ2-3	TRBD2	TRBV25-1	TGTGCCAGCAGCCTGCAAGTAAGCGGGATCACAGATACGCAGTATTTT	CASSLQVSGITDTQYF
.	TRBJ1-5	.	TRBV6-6	TGTGCCAGCAGTGATAGAACCTATAGCAATCAGCCCCAGCATTTT	CASSDRTYSNQPQHF
.	TRBJ1-1	.	TRBV7-3	TGTGCCAGCAGCACCTTCGAGGGCACTGAAGCTTTCTTT	CASSTFEGTEAFF
.	TRBJ2-3	TRBD1	TRBV2	TGTGCCAGCAGTGAGCGGGCAGGGGGCGCAGATACGCAGTATTTT	CASSERAGGADTQYF
.	TRBJ1-1	.	TRBV11-2	TGTGCCAGCAGCTTAGAACCACACCGGGACACTGAAGCTTTCTTT	CASSLEPHRDTEAFF
.	TRBJ2-2	.	TRBV5-1	TGCGCCAGCAGCTTGGGGGCCGGGGGAGTCGGGGAGCTGTTTTTT	CASSLGAGGVGELFF
.	TRBJ2-7	.	TRBV6-1	TGTGCCAGCAAGGGGCAAAGGAGCTCCTACGAGCAGTACTTC	CASKGQRSSYEQYF
.	TRBJ2-6	.	TRBV18	TGTGCCAGCTCACCACGGGAGTCTTGGGCTTTGAACGTCCTGACTTTC	CASSPRESWALNVLTF
.	TRBJ1-2	TRBD1	TRBV7-9	TGTGCCAGCAGCCACCGGGACAGGGGTAACTATGGCTACACCTTC	CASSHRDRGNYGYTF
.	TRBJ1-6	.	TRBV9	TGTGCCAGCACCAGGGATAATTCACCCCTCCACTTT	CASTRDNSPLHF
few	TRBJ1-5	.	TRBV7-8	TGTGCCAGCAGCGCAAGGAGGGGTGCCCAGAATCAGCCCCAGCATTTT	CASSARRGAQNQPQHF
.	TRBJ1-1	.	TRBV28	TGTGCCAGCGAACCGGTCTGGAACACTGAAGCTTTCTTT	CASEPVWNTEAFF
.	TRBJ2-3	.	TRBV7-9	TGTGCCAGCAGCTTAGCCCTAACTAGGCCTAGAACAGATACGCAGTATTTT	CASSLALTRPRTDTQYF
few	TRBJ1-1	.	TRBV20-1	TGCAGTGCTAGAGATCCCGTCGGGGCTTTCTTT	CSARDPVGAFF
.	TRBJ2-1	TRBD2	TRBV11-2	TGTGCCAGCAGCTTACTGAGGACTAGCGGGGGGGTCTACAATGAGCAGTTCTTC	CASSLLRTSGGVYNEQFF
.	TRBJ1-2	.	TRBV7-9	TGTGCCAGCACTATTAGTATCGGGGGACCCGGCTACACCTTC	CASTISIGGPGYTF
.	TRBJ2-7	.	TRBV11-3	TGTGCCAGCAGCCCGTGGGGGCGCCCCCACGAGCAGTACTTC	CASSPWGRPHEQYF
once	TRBJ2-5	.	TRBV5-1	TGCGCCAGCAGCTTGCTCGGGGGGCCCCGTGAGACCCAGTACTTC	CASSLLGGPRETQYF
.	TRBJ1-4	.	TRBV4-1	TGCGCCAGCAGCCATCCCAGACAGGACCGCAATGAAAAACTGTTTTTT	CASSHPRQDRNEKLFF
.	TRBJ2-3	TRBD2	TRBV13	TGTGCCAGCAGGATAGCGGGGGGTGGAGATACGCAGTATTTT	CASRIAGGGDTQYF
.	TRBJ1-5	.	TRBV4-2	TGTGCCAGCAGCCAAGAAGACACAAGCAATCAGCCCCAGCATTTT	CASSQEDTSNQPQHF
.	TRBJ2-1	TRBD2	TRBV29-1	TGCAGCGTTGATACTAGCGGGGGGTATAGCTCCTACAATGAGCAGTTCTTC	CSVDTSGGYSSYNEQFF
few	TRBJ2-1	.	TRBV14	TGTGCCAGCAGCCAAGATCCGGGGGTCAATGAGCAGTTCTTC	CASSQDPGVNEQFF
.	TRBJ2-5	TRBD1	TRBV7-2	TGTGCCAGCAGCTTAAACAGGGGCGCAGAGACCCAGTACTTC	CASSLNRGAETQYF
.	TRBJ1-2	.	TRBV27	TGTGCCAGCAGACTTACAGGAACTGATGGCTACACCTTC	CASRLTGTDGYTF
.	TRBJ2-5	.	TRBV2	TGTGCCAGCAGACGGGGGGCCGAGACCCAGTACTTC	CASRRGAETQYF
few	TRBJ1-6	.	TRBV6-1	TGTGCCAGCAGTGGACCGCGGGGGGCGAAAGGGCTCTCCTATAATTCCCCCCTCCACTTT	CASSGPRGAKGLSYNSPLHF
few	TRBJ1-4	.	TRBV4-3	TGCGCCAGCAGCCGTGAGCTTGCAACTAATGAAAAACTGTTTTTT	CASSRELATNEKLFF
.	TRBJ1-2	TRBD1	TRBV5-1	TGCGCCAGCAGCTCCAGGGGGGCAGGAGGCTACACCTTC	CASSSRGAGGYTF
.	TRBJ1-5	.	TRBV6-6	TGTGCCAGCAGTTACCGGGATTCTAGCAATCAGCCCCAGCATTTT	CASSYRDSSNQPQHF
.	TRBJ2-7	.	TRBV7-8	TGTGCCAGCAGCTTGGGGGAGGAAACGGGGCAGTACTTC	CASSLGEETGQYF
.	TRBJ1-1	.	TRBV5-4	TGTGCCAGCAGTCCGATAGACCAGGGGAACACTGAAGCTTTCTTT	CASSPIDQGNTEAFF
once	TRBJ2-7	TRBD1	TRBV5-1	TGCGCCAGCAGTTCCGGGACAGCCTACGAGCAGTACTTC	CASSSGTAYEQYF
.	TRBJ2-7	TRBD2	TRBV5-4	TGTGCCAGCAGCCACAGCGGGGGGGCCTGGGAGCAGTACTTC	CASSHSGGAWEQYF